The 32 T cell receptor beta chains below come from one sample, sequenced in a study of OX40 agonist ivuxolimab in advanced cancers. Assay used: immunoSEQ multiplex PCR; TCRdb lists only in-frame clones, some missing. The data hold approximately 49,000 clones, with 85% observed a single time. The sequencing here drew on CD4+ or CD8+ T cells sorted from blood, taken in a trial of the OX40 agonist ivuxolimab. The source of these receptors is an adult with an advanced solid tumor such as melanoma, head and neck, liver or kidney cancer.

This rearrangement joins TRBV4-3 to TRBJ1-2, with TRBD1 matching 7 bases. Per germline, CDR1 LGHNA and CDR2 YSLEER. The V and J ends lost 0 bases and 7 bases, in that order; junction bases with no gene match: 11. This CDR3 region has 16 residues. The CDR3 DNA reads TGCGCCAGCAGCCAAGATCGACAGGGCTACATGTCTGGCTACACCTTC. It is translated as CASSQDRQGYMSGYTF.

V is TRBV4-1 and J is TRBJ1-1; D gene uncertain. V lost 3 bases and J lost 2, with 4 bases in between. The germline gives CDR1 MGHRA, CDR2 YSYEKL. This CDR3 contains 12 residues. The CDR3 spells CASSHINTEAFF. CDR3 nucleotides: TGCGCCAGCAGCCATATTAACACTGAAGCTTTCTTT.

The chain recombines TRBV4-3 with TRBJ1-1; no clear D gene. The CDR3 is 14 residues long. The germline V gene has CDR1 LGHNA and CDR2 YSLEER. The V gene lost 1 base and the J gene lost 3 bases, with 9 bases spanning the gap. The CDR3 sequence is CASSQAGRDTEAFF. The CDR3 coding sequence is TGCGCCAGCAGCCAAGCCGGGAGGGACACTGAAGCTTTCTTT.

The rearrangement uses TRBV28 and TRBJ1-6; D is possibly TRBD1 (6 bases). The CDR3 covers 15 residues. Germline loops: CDR1 MDHEN, CDR2 SYDVKM. V was clipped by 4 bases and J by 6 bases, with 13 bases between them. CDR3 sequence: CASSSPRGRNSPLHF. In DNA, the CDR3 is TGTGCCAGCAGTTCCCCCAGGGGACGTAATTCACCCCTCCACTTT.

The rearrangement uses TRBV19 and TRBJ1-2; D unresolved. Germline assignment: CDR1 LNHDA and CDR2 SQIVND (reference sequence). Trimming left V 10 bases short and J 6 bases short, with 18 bases between. CDR3 size: 13 residues. CDR3 sequence: CATWEGGRNGYTF. CDR3 nucleotides: TGTGCCACGTGGGAAGGAGGGAGAAATGGCTACACCTTC.

This chain uses TRBV7-6 with TRBJ1-1; TRBD1 agrees at 9 bases. This CDR3 comprises 15 residues. Germline trimming cut 1 base from V and 1 base from J; bases unmatched to any gene: 1. Germline V gene data show CDR1 as SGHVS and CDR2 as FNYEAQ. DNA of the CDR3: TGTGCCAGCAGCTTAGAACAGGGGGCGAACACTGAAGCTTTCTTT. It yields the protein CASSLEQGANTEAFF.

The V call is TRBV28, the J call TRBJ1-1, with 10 bases lining up with TRBD1. V trimming: 2 bases; J trimming: 0 bases; junction bases outside the gene matches: 9. From germline, CDR1 is MDHEN and CDR2 SYDVKM. The CDR3 contains 18 residues. Here the CDR3 reads CASSLHPGQGFMNTEAFF. The CDR3 region has the DNA TGTGCCAGCAGTTTACACCCGGGACAGGGGTTTATGAACACTGAAGCTTTCTTT.

The J gene is TRBJ1-5, the V gene TRBV7-2; the D is unclear. There are 13 residues in the CDR3. Germline CDR1 and CDR2: SGHTA and FQGNSA. Trimming left V 1 base short and J 7 bases short, with 8 bases between. For the CDR3, the DNA is TGTGCCAGCAGCTTAGAAGAGGGCCAGCCCCAGCATTTT. Its translation: CASSLEEGQPQHF.

The rearrangement links TRBV5-6 to TRBJ2-1, with D maybe TRBD1 (6 bases). The V gene's germline CDR1 is SGHDT and CDR2 YYEEEE. The germline V and J ends were trimmed by 3 bases and 2 bases, with 12 bases remaining between them. The CDR3 runs 15 residues. The CDR3 sequence: CASSSGTPTYNEQFF. The CDR3 nucleotides read TGTGCCAGCAGCTCCGGGACACCAACCTACAATGAGCAGTTCTTC.

On this clone itself: At the DNA level, this CDR3 is encoded by other sequences in the same sample as well. The V gene is TRBV11-2, the J gene TRBJ1-1; TRBD1 matches 8 bases. The CDR3 contains 14 residues. J lost 1 base, V lost 5 bases, and 3 bases had no gene match. Germline loops: CDR1 SGHAT, CDR2 FQNNGV. The CDR3 here is CASSLGQGNTEAFF. The CDR3, as DNA: TGTGCCAGCAGCCTTGGACAGGGGAACACTGAAGCTTTCTTT.

V gene TRBV7-2 combines with J gene TRBJ1-6, with D hard to call. Trimming pared 4 bases from V and 13 bases from J, leaving 14 bases between. Looked up from germline, CDR1 is SGHTA and CDR2 is FQGNSA. The CDR3 extends over 13 amino acids. CDR3: CASSSLDTAPLHF. CDR3 in DNA: TGTGCCAGCAGCTCCCTCGATACAGCTCCCCTCCACTTT.

The gene calls are TRBV7-3 and TRBJ1-3; D call uncertain. The ends were cut back, 0 bases at V and 0 bases at J, with 3 bases in the middle. In germline, CDR1 is SGHTA, CDR2 FQGTGA. CDR3 size: 14 residues. CDR3 amino acids: CASSLTPSGNTIYF. As DNA, the CDR3 is TGTGCCAGCAGCTTAACGCCCTCTGGAAACACCATATATTTT. Full variable domain (missing parts from reference TRBV7-3 and TRBJ1-3): GAGVSQTPSNKVTEKGKYVELRCDPISGHTALYWYRQSLGQGPEFLIYFQGTGAADDSGLPNDRFFAVRPEGSVSTLKIQRTERGDSAVYLCASSLTPSGNTIYFGEGSWLTVV.

J is TRBJ1-5 and V is TRBV28, with a possible D match to TRBD1 (5 bases). The CDR3 is made up of 12 amino acids. From germline, CDR1 is MDHEN and CDR2 SYDVKM. The ends were cut back, 5 bases at V and 8 bases at J, with 10 bases in the middle. CDR3 nucleotide sequence: TGTGCCAGCAGTCGCGACAGCAAGCCCCAGCATTTT. Amino acids: CASSRDSKPQHF.

This clone was counted between two and nine times. This chain connects TRBV28 to TRBJ1-2; 7 bases match TRBD1. The junction had 3 bases not matched to a gene; V was cut back by 0 bases and J by 8 bases. Germline assignment: CDR1 MDHEN and CDR2 SYDVKM. This CDR3 comprises 13 residues. CDR3 DNA: TGTGCCAGCAGTTTATGGCAGGGGGACGGCTACACCTTC. Amino acids: CASSLWQGDGYTF.

This chain links TRBV7-9 with TRBJ2-7; 10 bases are shared with TRBD1. The CDR3 runs to 16 residues. The germline gives CDR1 SEHNR, CDR2 FQNEAQ (reference sequence). V lost 6 bases to trimming and J lost 3 bases; unmatched junction nucleotides: 11. The CDR3: CASSFSTRDRGYEQYF. CDR3 in DNA: TGTGCCAGCAGTTTCTCCACCCGGGACAGGGGCTACGAGCAGTACTTC.

The J gene is TRBJ2-1, the V gene TRBV7-6; D not certain. Germline V gene sequence: CDR1 SGHVS, CDR2 FNYEAQ. Trimming took 0 bases from V and 5 from J, leaving 8 bases between them. CDR3 length: 14 amino acids. As DNA, the CDR3 is TGTGCCAGCAGCTTAGCGCTGCACGACAATGAGCAGTTCTTC. This translates into CASSLALHDNEQFF.

This rearrangement joins TRBV13 to TRBJ1-2, with 11 positions matching TRBD1. J was trimmed by 6 bases and V by 5 bases; bases with no gene match: 2. Germline V lookup: CDR1 PRHDT, CDR2 FYEKMQ (reference sequence). This CDR3 contains 13 residues. In DNA form, the CDR3 reads TGTGCCAGCAGCGAGGACAGGGGGCATGGCTACACCTTC. This gives the protein CASSEDRGHGYTF.

The chain carries TRBV9 and TRBJ2-2, with D possibly called TRBD1 or TRBD2 (6 bases each). V lost 0 bases to trimming and J lost 8 bases, with 14 bases between them. The CDR3 is 15 amino acids. Germline loops: CDR1 SGDLS, CDR2 YYNGEE. CDR3 amino acids: CASSVGGGPLGELFF. CDR3 in DNA: TGTGCCAGCAGCGTAGGAGGGGGGCCCTTAGGGGAGCTGTTTTTT.

The chain uses TRBV29-1 and TRBJ2-3; D gene uncertain. The ends were cut back, 4 bases at V and 4 bases at J, with 12 bases in the middle. Germline V gene sequence: CDR1 SQVTM, CDR2 ANQGSEA. This CDR3 region has 13 residues. CDR3 sequence reads: CSVGDASADTQYF. As DNA, the CDR3 is TGCAGCGTTGGAGACGCCAGCGCAGATACGCAGTATTTT.

V and J are TRBV7-3 and TRBJ2-6, with TRBD1 matching over 7 bases. This CDR3 contains 15 residues. CDR1 is SGHTA and CDR2 is FQGTGA in the germline V gene. The V and J ends lost 3 bases and 2 bases, in that order; junction bases with no gene match: 1. The CDR3 sequence: CASSFTGAGANVLTF. In DNA form, the CDR3 reads TGTGCCAGCAGCTTCACAGGGGCTGGGGCCAACGTCCTGACTTTC.

The V and J genes are TRBV7-9 and TRBJ1-4; D perhaps matches TRBD1 (5 bases). With 2 bases removed from V and 8 bases from J, the gap between germline ends came to 12 bases. Germline lookup yields CDR1 SEHNR and CDR2 FQNEAQ (reference sequence). The CDR3 covers 14 residues. CDR3 loop: CASSLKQVREKLFF. CDR3 bases: TGTGCCAGCAGCTTAAAACAGGTTCGAGAAAAACTGTTTTTT.

This chain connects TRBV9 to TRBJ2-2, with 9 bases fitting TRBD1. This CDR3 contains 18 residues. Trimming removed 4 bases from V and 1 base from J; junction bases left unmatched: 11. CDR1 and CDR2 from the germline V gene are SGDLS and YYNGEE. CDR3 residues: CASSNRDRVDGNTGELFF. The CDR3 DNA follows: TGTGCCAGCAGCAACCGGGACAGGGTGGACGGGAACACCGGGGAGCTGTTTTTT.

This clone appeared a single time. The chain uses TRBV11-2 and TRBJ2-7; TRBD2 is a possible D gene (6 bases). Germline V CDR1 and CDR2: SGHAT, FQNNGV. The CDR3 runs 13 residues. V shed 1 base and J shed 5 bases, with 9 bases lying between them. In DNA, the CDR3 is TGTGCCAGCAGCTTAGGGGCGGGGAACGAGCAGTACGTC. This translates into CASSLGAGNEQYV.

This sequence joins TRBV15 and TRBJ2-1; perhaps TRBD1 as D (6 bases). The CDR3 length is 14 residues. CDR1 and CDR2 (germline): LNHNV, YYDKDF (reference sequence). Trimming left V 7 bases short and J 5 bases short, with 15 bases between. This chain's CDR3 is CATKGHRPDNEQFF. In nucleotides, the CDR3 is TGTGCCACCAAGGGACACCGGCCCGACAATGAGCAGTTCTTC.

The chain is built from TRBV5-1 and TRBJ2-1; tentative D call: TRBD1 (5 bases). V lost 4 bases and J 4 bases, leaving 15 bases between the germline ends. The CDR3 length is 15 residues. The germline V gene encodes CDR1 SGHRS and CDR2 YFSETQ. The CDR3, as DNA: TGCGCCAGCAGCCAGTCCAAGGGGCTATACAATGAGCAGTTCTTC. This encodes CASSQSKGLYNEQFF.

The chain has TRBV19 and TRBJ1-1; no clear D. The V end was cut by 7 bases, the J end by 1 base, with 10 bases between. Germline CDR1 and CDR2: LNHDA and SQIVND (reference sequence). The CDR3 has 13 amino acids. CDR3 region: CASNPGANTEAFF. The DNA for the CDR3 is TGTGCCAGTAATCCGGGCGCGAACACTGAAGCTTTCTTT. The entire variable domain, with the rest obtained from reference TRBV19 and TRBJ1-1, is as follows: DGGITQSPKYLFRKEGQNVTLSCEQNLNHDAMYWYRQDPGQGLRLIYYSQIVNDFQKGDIAEGYSVSREKKESFPLTVTSAQKNPTAFYLCASNPGANTEAFFGQGTRLTVV.

This clone showed up just a few times. The rearrangement links TRBV5-5 to TRBJ2-7; D is possibly TRBD1 (6 bases). The CDR3 spans 15 residues. V lost 10 bases and J lost 2, with 22 bases in between. Germline CDR1 reads SGHKS; CDR2 reads YYEKEE (reference sequence). The DNA for the CDR3 is TGTGCCCCGTCCTACAGGGCTTCTCCGGCCTACGAGCAGTACGTC. Protein product: CAPSYRASPAYEQYV.

This clone was found once. The chain's CDR3 is CATSREGQGTPFNTEAFF. As DNA, the CDR3 is TGTGCCACCAGCAGAGAGGGACAGGGGACGCCATTTAACACTGAAGCTTTCTTT. This rearrangement joins TRBV15 to TRBJ1-1; TRBD1 agrees at 10 bases. CDR1 and CDR2 (germline): LNHNV, YYDKDF (reference sequence). J was trimmed by 2 bases and V by 0 bases; bases with no gene match: 9. The CDR3 has 18 amino acids.

The CDR3 loop reads CASSKDGSNYGYTF. The CDR3 region has the DNA TGTGCCAGCAGCAAAGACGGGTCGAACTATGGCTACACCTTC. This chain connects TRBV21-1 to TRBJ1-2. TRBV21-1 is recorded as a pseudogene. The CDR3 contains 14 residues.

This rearrangement joins TRBV5-1 to TRBJ2-5; 11 bases map to TRBD2. After removal of 4 bases from V and 2 bases from J, the junction contained 7 bases not matched to a gene. The CDR3 covers 16 residues. Germline CDR1 reads SGHRS; CDR2 reads YFSETQ. CDR3 protein: CASSHELAGEQETQYF. Written as DNA, the CDR3 is TGCGCCAGCAGCCACGAACTAGCGGGGGAACAAGAGACCCAGTACTTC.

This CDR3 is CASGVRLSLSYNEQFF. The CDR3 region has the DNA TGTGCCAGCGGCGTACGTCTATCCCTCTCCTACAATGAGCAGTTCTTC. This chain joins TRBV28 and TRBJ2-1; D remains ambiguous. The CDR3 loop spans 16 amino acids. From germline, CDR1 is MDHEN and CDR2 SYDVKM. V lost 8 bases, J lost 0 bases, and 17 bases lay in between.

The rearrangement joins TRBV15 to TRBJ1-6; 8 nucleotides agree with TRBD1. J gave up 5 bases and V 8 bases, and 5 bases lay outside the gene matches. The CDR3 runs to 14 residues. The germline CDR1 and CDR2 sequences are LNHNV and YYDKDF (reference sequence). The CDR3 reads CATWQGAHNSPLHF. The CDR3 DNA follows: TGTGCCACCTGGCAGGGGGCCCATAATTCACCCCTCCACTTT.